A selection of T cell receptor beta chains follows, all from one sample in a study of CD8 T cells in Susac syndrome. TCRdb re-called the immunoSEQ multiplex PCR reads through MiXCR, storing one row per CDR3 protein. The data contain around 200,000 distinct CDR3 sequences, about 90% of them singletons. The sample was CD8+ T cells from PBMCs. The receptors were gathered from a human donor with multiple sclerosis. Each CDR3 is given with its conserved first and last residue. D genes are given only for firm matches. Not every row has a clone size; where given, it reads once, few, many or a size class.

j_call clone_size v_call d_call cdr3_aa cdr3_nt
TRBJ1-1 . TRBV4-1 . CASSHQPANTEAFF TGCGCCAGCAGCCACCAGCCGGCGAACACTGAAGCTTTCTTT
TRBJ2-2 . TRBV19 . CATAGTHANTGELFF TGTGCCACCGCCGGGACCCATGCTAACACCGGGGAGCTGTTTTTT
TRBJ2-2 . TRBV9 TRBD2 CASSGGTSGATGELFF TGTGCCAGCAGCGGGGGGACTAGCGGAGCTACCGGGGAGCTGTTTTTT
TRBJ2-3 . TRBV20-1 TRBD1 CSARVETGVFYTQYF TGCAGTGCTAGGGTGGAGACAGGGGTTTTCTATACGCAGTATTTT
TRBJ1-1 . TRBV12-3/TRBV12-4 . CASISYGDTEAFF TGTGCCAGCATTAGTTACGGCGACACTGAAGCTTTCTTT
TRBJ2-1 . TRBV3-1 TRBD2 CASSQNHPGLAEF TGTGCCAGCAGCCAAAACCACCCGGGACTAGCGGAATTC
TRBJ1-4 . TRBV7-9 . CASSLAREGVHEKLFF TGTGCCAGCAGCTTAGCGCGTGAGGGCGTGCATGAAAAACTGTTTTTT
TRBJ2-1 few TRBV18 . CASSDSYNEQFF TGTGCCAGCTCCGACTCCTACAATGAGCAGTTCTTC
TRBJ2-5 . TRBV7-8 . CASSLVTGWGLRETQYF TGTGCCAGCAGCTTAGTAACGGGGTGGGGGTTAAGAGAGACCCAGTACTTC
TRBJ2-1 once TRBV12-3/TRBV12-4 . CASSYPGRQSYNEQFF TGTGCCAGCAGCTATCCTGGACGCCAATCCTACAATGAGCAGTTCTTC
TRBJ2-1 . TRBV12-3/TRBV12-4 TRBD2 CASSIDLAGNNEQFF TGTGCCAGCAGCATCGACCTAGCGGGTAACAATGAGCAGTTCTTC
TRBJ2-7 . TRBV7-2 . CASSLGGGSGALYEQYF TGTGCCAGCAGCTTAGGAGGGGGTTCGGGAGCCCTCTACGAGCAGTACTTC
TRBJ2-1 . TRBV7-6 TRBD2 CASSRDYLGVGNEQFF TGTGCCAGCAGCAGGGACTACTTAGGGGTCGGCAATGAGCAGTTCTTC
TRBJ2-3 . TRBV4-3 . CASRPDYGTTDTQYF TGCGCCAGCAGGCCAGACTACGGTACCACAGATACGCAGTATTTT
TRBJ2-7 few TRBV3-1 . CASSQLTTDYEQYF TGTGCCAGCAGCCAATTAACCACCGATTACGAGCAGTACTTC
TRBJ2-7 once TRBV7-9 TRBD2 CASSSSGSAYEQYF TGTGCCAGCAGCTCTAGCGGCTCTGCCTACGAGCAGTACTTC
TRBJ1-4 . TRBV28 . CASSLAAVTTNEKLFF TGTGCCAGCAGTTTAGCTGCAGTAACAACTAATGAAAAACTGTTTTTT
TRBJ1-2 . TRBV4-1 . CASSQEVVEAGGIYGYTF TGCGCCAGCAGCCAAGAGGTGGTGGAAGCGGGGGGCATCTATGGCTACACCTTC